Following are 7 T cell receptor beta chains from one sample sequenced in a study of cytomegalovirus exposure and HLA in healthy donors. The study ran its PCR with 60 Vbeta and 13 Jbeta primers. Generated by immunoSEQ multiplex PCR, the TCRdb table keeps only in-frame clones and is missing some. The repertoire consists of about 120,000 clones, with 70% to 80% occurring once and the leading ten covering approximately 8.2%. The sequenced sample was PBMCs. These receptors were collected from a woman between 35 and 50 years old in good health and CMV-seropositive.

The V call is TRBV19, the J call TRBJ2-2; D unclear. Germline V gives CDR1 LNHDA, CDR2 SQIVND (reference sequence). The CDR3 totals 14 residues. V shed 1 base and J shed 5 bases, with 8 bases lying between them. The CDR3 DNA reads as TGTGCCAGTAGTATAGCTGCAGGTACCGGGGAGCTGTTTTTT. Translated, it gives CASSIAAGTGELFF.

V is TRBV29-1 and J is TRBJ2-2, with D perhaps matching TRBD1 (5 bases). The CDR3 is 16 amino acids. The germline V gene encodes CDR1 SQVTM and CDR2 ANQGSEA. V lost 5 bases, J lost 6 bases, and 22 bases lay in between. CDR3: CSVLIGAQGISGELFF. The CDR3 DNA sequence: TGCAGCGTTCTCATAGGGGCGCAAGGCATTTCCGGGGAGCTGTTTTTT.

The CDR3 DNA reads as TGTGCCAGCAGAATCGACAGGGGAAAAGATGGCTACACCTTC. Amino acid sequence: CASRIDRGKDGYTF. V usage is TRBV27 and J usage is TRBJ1-2; the match to TRBD1 covers 8 bases. J was trimmed by 6 bases and V by 6 bases; bases with no gene match: 9. The germline V gene has CDR1 MNHEY and CDR2 SMNVEV (reference sequence). The CDR3 runs to 14 residues.

This clone has just a few counts. The gene calls are TRBV6-1 and TRBJ2-7, with no clear D. Germline V gives CDR1 MNHNS, CDR2 SASEGT. V was shortened by 4 bases and J by 2 bases, with 12 bases between the two germline ends. This CDR3 is built from 14 residues. The CDR3 nucleotides are TGTGCCAGCAGTGTCGCAGGCCGGACCTACGAGCAGTACTTC. Its protein product is CASSVAGRTYEQYF.

This clone was seen only a few times. The chain links TRBV6-5 to TRBJ1-2; TRBD1 might be the D (5 bases). Germline-derived CDR1 and CDR2 are MNHEY and SVGAGI. CDR3 length: 13 amino acids. V dropped 5 bases and J dropped 4 bases, with 11 bases sitting between them. The CDR3: CASSPPGPYGYTF. CDR3 nucleotide sequence: TGTGCCAGCAGTCCCCCAGGGCCCTATGGCTACACCTTC.

This chain uses TRBV6-1 with TRBJ2-7; 8 bases fit TRBD1. This CDR3 is built from 13 residues. Looked up from germline, CDR1 is MNHNS and CDR2 is SASEGT. V trimming: 4 bases; J trimming: 9 bases; junction bases outside the gene matches: 8. The CDR3 sequence is CASSGTGRRAQYF. In nucleotides, the CDR3 is TGTGCCAGCAGTGGGACAGGGAGACGAGCGCAGTACTTC.

V and J are TRBV7-2 and TRBJ2-3; the match to TRBD2 covers 8 bases. Losses at the gene ends were 2 bases for V and 4 bases for J; bases not matched to a gene: 5. The CDR3 consists of 15 residues. In germline, CDR1 is SGHTA, CDR2 FQGNSA. Here the CDR3 reads CASSLTGGLADTQYF. CDR3 DNA: TGTGCCAGCAGCTTAACGGGGGGGCTCGCAGATACGCAGTATTTT. Using reference TRBV7-2 and TRBJ2-3 for the parts outside the CDR3, the full variable domain is GAGVSQSPSNKVTEKGKDVELRCDPISGHTALYWYRQSLGQGLEFLIYFQGNSAPDKSGLPSDRFSAERTGGSVSTLTIQRTQQEDSAVYLCASSLTGGLADTQYFGPGTRLTVL.